This T cell receptor (beta chain) emerged from a study of T cells after yellow fever vaccination. Whole-study context: Fractions of low cell number were prepared using SMART-Seq v4 Ultra Low Input.

Germline loops: CDR1 SGHDN, CDR2 FVKESK. The CDR3 totals 16 residues. Trimming cost V 1 base and J 4 bases, with 16 bases left between them. One entry per CDR3 protein results from TCRdb running MiXCR on the 5' RACE reads. The sample yields a few hundred thousand distinct CDR3 sequences, around 3.6% seen once. Only a few counts were recorded for this clonotype. The antigen is undetermined. Findings of the study overall: Booster sampling recovered most clones from primary vaccination (nearly 98% CD4, approximately 88% CD8). Peaking on day 5 versus 15, the secondary response was faster but weaker.

The starting material was PBMCs, obtained on the day of the yellow fever booster vaccination. The sequence came from a man aged 18-30 years who received the YFV17D yellow fever vaccine. This chain joins TRBV14 and TRBJ1-2, with unresolved D. This CDR3 is CASSQVSGNSAYGYTF. As DNA, the CDR3 is TGTGCCAGCAGCCAAGTTTCCGGCAACTCTGCCTATGGCTACACCTTC.